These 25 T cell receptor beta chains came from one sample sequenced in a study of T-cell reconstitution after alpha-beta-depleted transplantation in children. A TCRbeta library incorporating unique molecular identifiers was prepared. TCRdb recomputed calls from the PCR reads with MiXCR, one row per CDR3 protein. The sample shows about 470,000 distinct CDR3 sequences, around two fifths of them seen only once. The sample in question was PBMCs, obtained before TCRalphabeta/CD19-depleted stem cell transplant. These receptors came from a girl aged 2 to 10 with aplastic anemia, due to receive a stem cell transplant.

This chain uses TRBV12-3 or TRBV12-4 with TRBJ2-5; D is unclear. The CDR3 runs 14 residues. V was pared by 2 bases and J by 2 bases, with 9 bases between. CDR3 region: CASSLWSKQETQYF. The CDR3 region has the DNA TGTGCCAGCAGTTTATGGTCCAAACAAGAGACCCAGTACTTC.

This CDR3 is CASSPAGTGGDEQYF. CDR3 DNA: TGTGCCAGCAGTCCTGCCGGGACAGGGGGCGACGAGCAGTACTTC. This chain uses TRBV28 with TRBJ2-7; 12 bases fit TRBD1. The CDR3 is made up of 15 amino acids. V shed 5 bases, J shed 5 bases, and the junction held 7 bases outside the gene matches. The germline V gene has CDR1 MDHEN and CDR2 SYDVKM.

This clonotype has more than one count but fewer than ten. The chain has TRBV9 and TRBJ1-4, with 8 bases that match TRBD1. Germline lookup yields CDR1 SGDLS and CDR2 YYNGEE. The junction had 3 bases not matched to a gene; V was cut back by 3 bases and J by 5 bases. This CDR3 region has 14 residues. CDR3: CASSARQGNEKLFF. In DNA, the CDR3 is TGTGCCAGCAGCGCAAGACAGGGGAATGAAAAACTGTTTTTT.

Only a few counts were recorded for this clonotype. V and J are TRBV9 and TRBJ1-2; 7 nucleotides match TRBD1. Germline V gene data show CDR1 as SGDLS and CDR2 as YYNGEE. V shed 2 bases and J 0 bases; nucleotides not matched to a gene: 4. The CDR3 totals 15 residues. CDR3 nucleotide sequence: TGTGCCAGCAGCGTTAGACAGGGTACTAACTATGGCTACACCTTC. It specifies CASSVRQGTNYGYTF.

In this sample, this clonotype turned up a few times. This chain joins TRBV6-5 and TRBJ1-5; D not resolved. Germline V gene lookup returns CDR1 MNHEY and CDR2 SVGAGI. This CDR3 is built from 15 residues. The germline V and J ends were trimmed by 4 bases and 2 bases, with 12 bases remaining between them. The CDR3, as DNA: TGTGCCAGCAGTTGGAGGAATACGGGCAATCAGCCCCAGCATTTT. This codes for CASSWRNTGNQPQHF.

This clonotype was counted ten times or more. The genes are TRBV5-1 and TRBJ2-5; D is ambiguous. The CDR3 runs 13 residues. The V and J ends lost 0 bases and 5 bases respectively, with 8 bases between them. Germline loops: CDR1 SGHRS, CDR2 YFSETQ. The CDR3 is CASSLDMGETQYF. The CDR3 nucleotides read TGCGCCAGCAGCTTGGATATGGGGGAGACCCAGTACTTC.

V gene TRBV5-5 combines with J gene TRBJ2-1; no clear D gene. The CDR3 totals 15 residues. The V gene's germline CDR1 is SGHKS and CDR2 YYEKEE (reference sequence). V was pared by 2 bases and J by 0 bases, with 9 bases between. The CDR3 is CASSFGPSSYNEQFF. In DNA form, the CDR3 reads TGTGCCAGCAGCTTCGGTCCGAGCTCCTACAATGAGCAGTTCTTC.

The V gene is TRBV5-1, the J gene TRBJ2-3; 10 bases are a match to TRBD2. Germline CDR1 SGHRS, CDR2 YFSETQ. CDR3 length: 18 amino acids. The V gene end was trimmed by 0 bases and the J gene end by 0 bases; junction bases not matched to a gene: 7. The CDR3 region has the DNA TGCGCCAGCAGCTTGGCGGTTAGCGGGGGGTCAAGCACAGATACGCAGTATTTT. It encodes CASSLAVSGGSSTDTQYF. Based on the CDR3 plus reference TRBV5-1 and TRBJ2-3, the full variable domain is KAGVTQTPRYLIKTRGQQVTLSCSPISGHRSVSWYQQTPGQGLQFLFEYFSETQRNKGNFPGRFSGRQFSNSRSEMNVSTLELGDSALYLCASSLAVSGGSSTDTQYFGPGTRLTVL.

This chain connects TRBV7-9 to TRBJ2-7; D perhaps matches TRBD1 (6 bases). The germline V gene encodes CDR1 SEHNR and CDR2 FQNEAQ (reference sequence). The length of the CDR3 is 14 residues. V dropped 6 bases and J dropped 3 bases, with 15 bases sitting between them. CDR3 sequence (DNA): TGTGCCAGCAGTCCTCGGAACAGGGACTACGAGCAGTACTTC. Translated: CASSPRNRDYEQYF. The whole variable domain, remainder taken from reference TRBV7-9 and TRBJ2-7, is DTGVSQNPRHKITKRGQNVTFRCDPISEHNRLYWYRQTLGQGPEFLTYFQNEAQLEKSRLLSDRFSAERPKGSFSTLEIQRTEQGDSAMYLCASSPRNRDYEQYFGPGTRLTVT.

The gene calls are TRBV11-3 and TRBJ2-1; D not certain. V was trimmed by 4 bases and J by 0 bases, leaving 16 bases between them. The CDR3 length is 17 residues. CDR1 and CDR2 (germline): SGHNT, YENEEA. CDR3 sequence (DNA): TGTGCCAGCAGCTCAGGAGTGTTGCGGAGCTCCTACAATGAGCAGTTCTTC. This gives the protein CASSSGVLRSSYNEQFF.

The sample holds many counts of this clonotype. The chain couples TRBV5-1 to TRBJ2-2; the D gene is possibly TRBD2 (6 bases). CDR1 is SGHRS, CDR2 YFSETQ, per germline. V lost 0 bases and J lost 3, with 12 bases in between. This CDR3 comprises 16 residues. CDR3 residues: CASSLASGVDTGELFF. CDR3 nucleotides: TGCGCCAGCAGCTTGGCTTCGGGGGTGGACACCGGGGAGCTGTTTTTT.

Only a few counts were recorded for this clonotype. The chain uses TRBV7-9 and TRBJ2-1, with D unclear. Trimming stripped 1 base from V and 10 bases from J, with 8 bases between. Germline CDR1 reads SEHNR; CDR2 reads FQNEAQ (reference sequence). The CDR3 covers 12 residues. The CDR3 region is CASSLERAEQFF. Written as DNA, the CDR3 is TGTGCCAGCAGCTTAGAACGGGCCGAGCAGTTCTTC.

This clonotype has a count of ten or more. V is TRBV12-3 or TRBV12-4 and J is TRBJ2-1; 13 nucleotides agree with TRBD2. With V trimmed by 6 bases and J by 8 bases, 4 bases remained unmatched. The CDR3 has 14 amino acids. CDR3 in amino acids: CASRRTSGSYEQFF. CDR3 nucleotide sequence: TGTGCCAGCAGACGGACTAGCGGGAGCTATGAGCAGTTCTTC.

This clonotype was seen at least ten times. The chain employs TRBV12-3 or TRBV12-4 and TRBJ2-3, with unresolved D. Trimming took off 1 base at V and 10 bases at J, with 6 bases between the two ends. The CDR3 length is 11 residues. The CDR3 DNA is TGTGCCAGCAGTTTAGGGAGCGCGCAGTATTTT. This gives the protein CASSLGSAQYF.

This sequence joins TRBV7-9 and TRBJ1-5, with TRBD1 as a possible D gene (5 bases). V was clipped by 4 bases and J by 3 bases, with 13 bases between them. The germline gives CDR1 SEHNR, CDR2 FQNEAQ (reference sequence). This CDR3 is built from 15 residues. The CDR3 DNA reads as TGTGCCAGCAGCTCCCGGGACGGACTCAATCAGCCCCAGCATTTT. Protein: CASSSRDGLNQPQHF.

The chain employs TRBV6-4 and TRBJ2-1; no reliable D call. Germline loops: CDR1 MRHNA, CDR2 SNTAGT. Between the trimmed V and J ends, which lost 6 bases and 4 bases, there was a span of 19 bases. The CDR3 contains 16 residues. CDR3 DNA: TGTGCCAGCAGCCCCCAAAGGGATAATAGGTACAATGAGCAGTTCTTC. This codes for CASSPQRDNRYNEQFF.

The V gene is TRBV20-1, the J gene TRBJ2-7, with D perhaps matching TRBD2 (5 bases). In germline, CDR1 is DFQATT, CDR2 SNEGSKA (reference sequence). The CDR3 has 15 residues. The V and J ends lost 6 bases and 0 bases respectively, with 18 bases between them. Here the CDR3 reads CSAGRERVHSYEQYF. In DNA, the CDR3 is TGCAGTGCAGGGAGAGAGAGGGTACACTCCTACGAGCAGTACTTC.

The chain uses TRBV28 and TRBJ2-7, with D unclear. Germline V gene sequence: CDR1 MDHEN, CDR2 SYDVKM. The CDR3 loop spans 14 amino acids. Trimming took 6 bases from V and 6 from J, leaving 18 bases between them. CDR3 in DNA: TGTGCCAGCAGCTCCGAGTCCAGTCAGGCCGAGCAGTACTTC. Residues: CASSSESSQAEQYF.

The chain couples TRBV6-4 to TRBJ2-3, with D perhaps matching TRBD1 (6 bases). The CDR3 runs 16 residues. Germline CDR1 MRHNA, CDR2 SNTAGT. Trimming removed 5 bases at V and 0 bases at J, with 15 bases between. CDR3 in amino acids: CASSLVVGQSTDTQYF. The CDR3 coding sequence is TGTGCCAGCAGTCTCGTGGTGGGACAAAGCACAGATACGCAGTATTTT.

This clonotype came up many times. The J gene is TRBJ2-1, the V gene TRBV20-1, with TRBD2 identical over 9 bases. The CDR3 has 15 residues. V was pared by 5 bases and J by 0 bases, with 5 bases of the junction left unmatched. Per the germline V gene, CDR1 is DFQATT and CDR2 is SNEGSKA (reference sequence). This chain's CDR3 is CSAFYSGSSYNEQFF. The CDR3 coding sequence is TGCAGTGCTTTTTATAGCGGGAGCTCCTACAATGAGCAGTTCTTC.

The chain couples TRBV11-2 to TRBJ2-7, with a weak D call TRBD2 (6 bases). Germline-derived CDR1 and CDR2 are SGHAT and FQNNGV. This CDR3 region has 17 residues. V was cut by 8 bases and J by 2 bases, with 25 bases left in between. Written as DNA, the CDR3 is TGTGCCAGCCTAGCTCGCTTTGGGGCCCGGGGGACCTACGAGCAGTACTTC. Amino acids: CASLARFGARGTYEQYF. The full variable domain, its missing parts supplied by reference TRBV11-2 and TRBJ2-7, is EAGVAQSPRYKIIEKRQSVAFWCNPISGHATLYWYQQILGQGPKLLIQFQNNGVVDDSQLPKDRFSAERLKGVDSTLKIQPAKLEDSAVYLCASLARFGARGTYEQYFGPGTRLTVT.

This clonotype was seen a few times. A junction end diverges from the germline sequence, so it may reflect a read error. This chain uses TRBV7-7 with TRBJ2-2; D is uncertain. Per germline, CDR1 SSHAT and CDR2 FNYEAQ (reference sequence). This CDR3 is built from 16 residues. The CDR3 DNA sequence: TGTGCTAGCAGCTTAGGGCCCTCCACGAACACCGGGGAGCTGTTTTTT. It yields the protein CASSLGPSTNTGELFF.

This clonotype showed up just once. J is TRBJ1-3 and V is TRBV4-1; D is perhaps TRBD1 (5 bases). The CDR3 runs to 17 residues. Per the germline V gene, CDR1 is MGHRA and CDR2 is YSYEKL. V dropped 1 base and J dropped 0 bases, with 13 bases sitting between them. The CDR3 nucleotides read TGCGCCAGCAGCCAAGTGGCAGGGTCCTCCTCTGGAAACACCATATATTTT. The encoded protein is CASSQVAGSSSGNTIYF.

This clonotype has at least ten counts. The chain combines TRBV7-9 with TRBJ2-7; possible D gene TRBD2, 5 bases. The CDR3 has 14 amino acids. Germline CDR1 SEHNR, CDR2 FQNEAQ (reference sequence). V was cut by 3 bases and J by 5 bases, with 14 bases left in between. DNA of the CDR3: TGTGCCAGCAGCTTGCCGGGATCCGGCCACGAGCAGTACTTC. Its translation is CASSLPGSGHEQYF.

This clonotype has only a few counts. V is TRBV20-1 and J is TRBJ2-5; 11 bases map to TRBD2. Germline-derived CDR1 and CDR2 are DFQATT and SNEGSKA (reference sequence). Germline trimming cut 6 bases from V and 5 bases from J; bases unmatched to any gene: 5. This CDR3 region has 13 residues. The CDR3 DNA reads TGCAGTGCCCCCGGGACTAGCGGCGAGACCCAGTACTTC. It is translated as CSAPGTSGETQYF.